Listed below are T cell receptor beta chains from one sample, sequenced in a study of T cell changes during pregnancy in multiple sclerosis. The protocol was immunoSEQ multiplex PCR, while the TCRdb copy is restricted to in-frame clones and leaves out a portion. Among approximately 54,000 clones listed, 80% to 95% were seen once. Sample: peripheral blood, taken after pregnancy. The receptors here all came from a female donor in good health, enrolled as a control in a pregnancy study. Each CDR3 is given with its conserved first and last residue. D genes are given only for firm matches.

D	V	CDR3
TRBD1	TRBV5-1	CASSSRGYSPLHF
TRBD1	TRBV5-1	CASSLFGQGAVETQYF
TRBD1	TRBV5-4	CASSLGPVTGKNIQYF
-	TRBV7-2	CASSSRDRHYGYTF
-	TRBV2	CASSVALQNYGYTF
-	TRBV14	CASSQDLDTEAFF
-	TRBV5-6	CASTRSIDISYEQYF
-	TRBV6-5	CASKPRAPSTDTQYF
-	TRBV9	CASSPKLFQGKMGTEAFF
TRBD1	TRBV5-4	CASSSWSRGRNEQYF
-	TRBV19	CASSIDFNQPQHF
-	TRBV7-9	CASSLRGFTEAFF
-	TRBV9	CASSNSGKSYGYTF
-	TRBV6-6	CASSYKSRNYGYTF
-	TRBV21-1	CASSAGQDSYEQYF
-	TRBV4-2	CASSQDGQGSNQPQHF
-	TRBV7-9	CASSPIVTATLYEQYF
-	TRBV7-6	CASSTQENTEAFF
TRBD1	TRBV5-1	CASSFTRQGRENTIYF
-	TRBV21-1	CASSNGQGLSDGYTF
-	TRBV11-2	CASNRVSTDTQYF
-	TRBV6-6	CAVELSRGNEQFF
-	TRBV7-2	CASSLGAGYTQYF
-	TRBV5-6	CASSAPGRTEAFF
-	TRBV30	CAWSGGGGYGYTF
TRBD1	TRBV5-4	CASSIRTGLAEAFF
TRBD1	TRBV5-6	CASSFYGTGYSNQPQHF
TRBD1	TRBV6-6	CASSQGQRTYGYTF